This TCR beta chain stems from a study of patients and donors after allogeneic stem cell transplantation. This clonotype was recorded at least ten times. The CDR3 runs 16 residues. Trimming pared 1 base from V and 2 bases from J, leaving 15 bases between. TCRdb processed the RT-PCR reads anew with MiXCR; each CDR3 protein has one entry. The sample lists approximately 88,000 distinct CDR3 sequences, roughly 4.9% seen once, with 2.6% in the top ten. Sequenced sample: blood, either unsorted or a sorted T cell fraction (not recorded which). The TCR originated in a human donor who was either an allogeneic HSCT recipient or a stem cell or donor lymphocyte infusion donor (not recorded which). It is not recorded whose cells these are; they may come from a transplant donor. The chain recombines TRBV12-3 or TRBV12-4 with TRBJ2-7; D is perhaps TRBD1 (6 bases). DNA for the CDR3: TGTGCCAGCAGTTTAGACCAGGGGAAATCTGCCTACGAGCAGTACTTC. It translates to CASSLDQGKSAYEQYF.